The TCR beta chain under discussion was sequenced for a study of cytomegalovirus exposure and HLA in healthy donors. Primers included in the PCR were 60 Vbeta and 13 Jbeta primers. Measured with immunoSEQ multiplex PCR; TCRdb has only the in-frame clones, and not every one. In the table there are some 190,000 clones, about 88% of which are singletons. Germline assignment: CDR1 SGHDT and CDR2 YYEEEE. The CDR3 sequence is 14 residues long. The rearrangement uses TRBV5-6 and TRBJ2-5; possibly TRBD2 for D (5 bases). The assigned J gene may be wrong: the sequence end matches TRBJ2-7 better. The sample taken for sequencing was PBMCs. This TCR derives from a woman in her twenties or thirties in good health and CMV-seronegative. The CDR3 DNA follows: TGTGCCAGCAGCGAAGCGGAGAAGACCTACGAGCAGTACTTC. Translation: CASSEAEKTYEQYF.